Below, 4 T cell receptor beta chains from the same sample are listed, as sequenced in a study of T cells in Graves' hyperthyroidism and ophthalmopathy. Amplified TCR beta CDR3 regions derived from RNA transcripts. HTBI primers were employed in a first-round RT-PCR of the TCR CDR3. TCRdb re-derived calls from the multiplex PCR reads in MiXCR, one entry per CDR3 protein. Of 330,000 or so distinct CDR3 sequences detected, about a sixth appear once; the ten largest clones hold 15% to 19%. The material sequenced was blood. These receptors were obtained from a woman aged 40 to 55 with Graves' ophthalmopathy.

This clonotype was seen at least ten times. The chain recombines TRBV20-1 with TRBJ2-5, with D perhaps matching TRBD1 or TRBD2 (6 bases each). The CDR3 sequence is 16 residues long. CDR1 is DFQATT and CDR2 is SNEGSKA in the germline V gene (reference sequence). V lost 0 bases to trimming and J lost 2 bases, with 16 bases between them. This chain's CDR3 is CSARDQGGTRQETQYF. CDR3 in DNA: TGCAGTGCTAGAGATCAGGGCGGGACACGACAAGAGACCCAGTACTTC.

The table lists this clonotype with many counts. Compared with germline, one end of the junction differs, possibly owing to a read error. The J gene is TRBJ2-5, the V gene TRBV7-8; D ambiguous. CDR1 SGHVS and CDR2 FQNEAQ come from the germline V gene. The CDR3 is 19 amino acids. The CDR3 region is CASRHGWWAREVPKETQNF. The CDR3, as DNA: TGTGCCAGCAGGCACGGTTGGTGGGCACGAGAGGTCCCCAAAGAGACCCAGAACTTC.

In its sample, this clonotype was seen once. The chain employs TRBV25-1 and TRBJ1-2; D might be TRBD1 (6 bases). The CDR3 is 12 residues long. The germline V gene has CDR1 MGHDK and CDR2 SYGVNS. The V gene lost 10 bases and the J gene lost 4 bases, with 13 bases spanning the gap. This chain's CDR3 is CATRQESYGYTF. DNA of the CDR3: TGTGCCACGAGACAGGAATCCTATGGCTACACCTTC.

This clonotype turned up a few times. The gene calls are TRBV11-2 and TRBJ2-1; D is unclear. In germline, CDR1 is SGHAT, CDR2 FQNNGV. The CDR3 covers 14 residues. With 5 bases removed from V and 3 bases from J, the gap between germline ends came to 11 bases. The CDR3 spells CASSRRGLYNEQFF. The CDR3 DNA sequence: TGTGCCAGCAGCAGGCGTGGCCTCTACAATGAGCAGTTCTTC.